These T cell receptor beta chains were read from a single sample in a study of T cell responses to AZD1222 COVID-19 vaccine. Clones were read by immunoSEQ multiplex PCR, and TCRdb kept only the in-frame ones, dropping some. The sample yields 110,000 to 150,000 clones, approximately 94% seen once. The specimen was peripheral blood, collected on day 0 of AZD1222 vaccination. The receptors were sampled from an adult in good health. The CDR3 runs from the conserved cysteine through the conserved F or W. The order of the fields is clone size, V gene, D gene, J gene, CDR3 protein, CDR3 DNA. A D gene is named only where the DNA matches it firmly. Clone size is stated in some rows and not others, as once, few, many or a class when expanded.

>NA|TRBV7-2|NA|TRBJ1-2
CASSLSLRDGYTF
TGTGCCAGCAGCTTATCGCTCCGGGATGGCTACACCTTC
>once|TRBV19|TRBD1|TRBJ2-7
CASSPTGLEQYF
TGTGCCAGTAGTCCGACAGGGCTCGAGCAGTACTTC
>once|TRBV5-1|TRBD2|TRBJ2-7
CASSLGAGGAYEQYF
TGCGCCAGCAGCTTGGGAGCGGGGGGCGCCTACGAGCAGTACTTC
>NA|TRBV3-1/TRBV3-2|NA|TRBJ1-6
CASSQEGHHNSPLHF
TGTGCCAGCAGCCAAGAGGGACACCATAATTCACCCCTCCACTTT
>NA|TRBV11-2|NA|TRBJ1-1
CASSLEGRATEAFF
TGTGCCAGCAGCTTAGAAGGGAGGGCAACTGAAGCTTTCTTT
>NA|TRBV19|NA|TRBJ2-7
CATRTGREEQYF
TGTGCCACCCGGACGGGAAGAGAGGAGCAGTACTTC
>NA|TRBV30|NA|TRBJ1-5
CAWSVERGARQPQHF
TGTGCCTGGAGTGTAGAAAGGGGCGCGAGACAGCCCCAGCATTTT
>NA|TRBV4-3|NA|TRBJ1-2
CASSQDFPRPNYGYTF
TGCGCCAGCAGCCAAGATTTTCCGAGACCTAACTATGGCTACACCTTC
>NA|TRBV7-9|NA|TRBJ1-2
CASSLALIGGGSYGYTF
TGTGCCAGCAGCTTAGCCCTCATTGGAGGGGGGAGCTATGGCTACACCTTC
>NA|TRBV2|NA|TRBJ1-2
CASGEGKLTSYGYTF
TGTGCCAGCGGAGAAGGCAAACTTACCTCCTATGGCTACACCTTC
>NA|TRBV30|NA|TRBJ2-7
CAWRIGWGSAYEQYF
TGTGCCTGGAGAATAGGTTGGGGGTCTGCCTACGAGCAGTACTTC
>NA|TRBV28|NA|TRBJ2-3
CASSSPAGGTDTQYF
TGTGCCAGCAGTTCCCCGGCAGGAGGCACAGATACGCAGTATTTT
>NA|TRBV28|NA|TRBJ1-2
CASSLLQSGGYTF
TGTGCCAGCAGTTTACTGCAATCGGGTGGCTACACCTTC
>NA|TRBV11-3|NA|TRBJ2-1
CASSLEGRGFNEQFF
TGTGCCAGCAGCTTAGAGGGCAGGGGATTCAATGAGCAGTTCTTC
>NA|TRBV4-3|NA|TRBJ2-2
CASSRDRTLIGELFF
TGCGCCAGCAGCCGAGACAGGACGTTGATCGGGGAGCTGTTTTTT
>NA|TRBV7-8|NA|TRBJ1-5
CASSPRSRDNQPQHF
TGTGCCAGCAGCCCTAGGTCCAGGGACAATCAGCCCCAGCATTTT
>NA|TRBV11-2|TRBD1|TRBJ1-1
CASSPRGREAFF
TGTGCCAGCAGCCCAAGGGGGCGAGAAGCTTTCTTT
>NA|TRBV7-8|NA|TRBJ1-5
CASSLGTSGGQPQHF
TGTGCCAGCAGCCTCGGGACATCCGGGGGGCAGCCCCAGCATTTT
>once|TRBV11-1|NA|TRBJ2-1
CATQHGTLAKDEQFF
TGTGCCACGCAGCATGGGACTTTAGCGAAGGATGAGCAGTTCTTC
>once|TRBV10-3|NA|TRBJ1-1
CAISGRSGSNTEAFF
TGTGCCATCAGTGGAAGGTCCGGGAGTAACACTGAAGCTTTCTTT
>NA|TRBV4-3|NA|TRBJ2-3
CASSQSTGTTDTQYF
TGCGCCAGCAGCCAGAGCACAGGGACCACAGATACGCAGTATTTT
>NA|TRBV2|NA|TRBJ2-4
CASSERNSLAKNIQYF
TGTGCCAGCAGTGAACGAAACAGCCTAGCCAAAAACATTCAGTACTTC
>NA|TRBV5-1|NA|TRBJ1-6
CASSLLGGSGSPLHF
TGCGCCAGCAGCTTGTTGGGGGGCTCCGGTTCACCCCTCCACTTT
>NA|TRBV25-1|TRBD1|TRBJ1-5
CASLGTAELSNQPQHF
TGTGCCAGCCTCGGGACAGCGGAACTCAGCAATCAGCCCCAGCATTTT
>NA|TRBV5-4|NA|TRBJ2-7
CASTPGSGAGHYEQYF
TGTGCCAGCACCCCAGGGTCGGGGGCGGGGCATTACGAGCAGTACTTC
>NA|TRBV5-6|NA|TRBJ1-6
CASSPQSGLYNSPLHF
TGTGCCAGCAGCCCTCAGAGCGGCCTCTATAATTCACCCCTCCACTTT
>NA|TRBV12-3/TRBV12-4|TRBD1|TRBJ1-2
CASSLRQGDGYTF
TGTGCCAGCAGTTTAAGACAGGGGGACGGCTACACCTTC
>NA|TRBV28|NA|TRBJ1-5
CASTGGDQPQHF
TGTGCCAGCACGGGGGGCGATCAGCCCCAGCATTTT
>NA|TRBV30|TRBD1|TRBJ2-5
CAWSGSYRGETQYF
TGTGCCTGGAGTGGGAGCTACAGGGGAGAGACCCAGTACTTC
>NA|TRBV3-1/TRBV3-2|NA|TRBJ2-2
CASSLVTNTGELFF
TGTGCCAGCAGCCTTGTTACGAACACCGGGGAGCTGTTTTTT
>NA|TRBV30|NA|TRBJ1-6
CAWIIGNSPLHF
TGTGCCTGGATCATTGGAAATTCACCCCTCCACTTT
>few|TRBV5-8|TRBD1|TRBJ2-7
CASSLDRGYEQYF
TGTGCCAGCAGCTTAGACAGGGGCTACGAGCAGTACTTC
>once|TRBV4-2|NA|TRBJ1-2
CASSQEARSNYGYTF
TGTGCCAGCAGCCAAGAAGCCAGGTCTAACTATGGCTACACCTTC
>NA|TRBV7-2|TRBD2|TRBJ2-3
CASSLISGGYTDTQYF
TGTGCCAGCAGCTTAATTAGCGGGGGCTACACAGATACGCAGTATTTT
>NA|TRBV5-5|NA|TRBJ1-2
CASRPGEGFYGYTF
TGTGCCAGCAGGCCAGGGGAAGGTTTCTATGGCTACACCTTC
>few|TRBV5-6|NA|TRBJ2-3
CASSPVSWGPTDTQYF
TGTGCCAGCAGCCCGGTCTCCTGGGGGCCAACAGATACGCAGTATTTT
>NA|TRBV5-1|TRBD2|TRBJ2-5
CASSHRTSGGETQYF
TGCGCCAGCAGCCATAGGACTAGCGGGGGGGAGACCCAGTACTTC
>NA|TRBV21-1|NA|TRBJ2-1
CASSKKTGGDEQFF
TGTGCCAGCAGCAAAAAGACAGGGGGCGATGAGCAGTTCTTC
>NA|TRBV5-4|TRBD2|TRBJ2-7
CASKLAGTYEQYF
TGTGCCAGTAAACTAGCGGGGACCTACGAGCAGTACTTC
>NA|TRBV19|TRBD1|TRBJ1-1
CASSIGGGGALEAFF
TGTGCCAGTAGTATAGGGGGAGGGGGCGCCTTAGAAGCTTTCTTT
>NA|TRBV7-2|TRBD1|TRBJ1-4
CASSLGPDRVNEKLFF
TGTGCCAGCAGCTTAGGTCCGGACAGGGTTAATGAAAAACTGTTTTTT